Listed here are 24 T cell receptor beta chains from one sample, sequenced in a study of blood T cell repertoires in COVID-19. The data were produced by immunoSEQ multiplex PCR, yet TCRdb's version contains in-frame clones alone and is incomplete. The sample has some 210,000 clones, roughly 86% seen once. The specimen sequenced was peripheral blood. The origin of the receptors is a woman in her 70s with active or convalescent COVID-19.

This chain uses TRBV5-5 with TRBJ2-3, with D perhaps matching TRBD1 (5 bases). The CDR3 covers 14 residues. Germline V gene sequence: CDR1 SGHKS, CDR2 YYEKEE (reference sequence). Trimming took 7 bases from V and 0 from J, leaving 12 bases between them. CDR3: CASDSFSSTDTQYF. For the CDR3, the DNA is TGTGCCAGCGACAGCTTCTCTAGCACAGATACGCAGTATTTT.

This chain connects TRBV4-1 to TRBJ1-3, with D possibly being TRBD1 (6 bases). From germline, CDR1 is MGHRA and CDR2 YSYEKL. The germline V and J ends were trimmed by 0 bases and 3 bases, with 9 bases remaining between them. CDR3 length equals 15 residues. The CDR3 bases are TGCGCCAGCAGCCAAGATATCAGGGGTGGAAACACCATATATTTT. Translated, it gives CASSQDIRGGNTIYF.

The CDR3 DNA follows: TGTGCCAGCAGTTTAGGAACAGGTGGGAGGGAGCAGTACTTC. This encodes CASSLGTGGREQYF. The chain has TRBV28 and TRBJ2-7; D is perhaps TRBD2 (6 bases). Germline CDR1 is MDHEN and CDR2 is SYDVKM. V was shortened by 2 bases and J by 7 bases, with 15 bases between the two germline ends. This CDR3 comprises 14 residues.

A note on this clone: The junction departs from germline at one end; a sequencing error may be responsible. This rearrangement joins TRBV6-1 to TRBJ2-5; 12 positions match TRBD2. The CDR3 is 17 amino acids. Germline CDR1 reads MNHNS; CDR2 reads SASEGT. CDR3: CASSEVPLAGGQESQYF. In nucleotides, the CDR3 is TGTGCCAGCAGTGAAGTTCCTCTAGCGGGGGGGCAAGAGAGCCAGTACTTC.

V usage is TRBV28 and J usage is TRBJ1-6, with D tentatively TRBD1 (5 bases). Germline V lookup: CDR1 MDHEN, CDR2 SYDVKM. Trimming left V 4 bases short and J 6 bases short, with 10 bases between. The CDR3 has 14 residues. The DNA of the CDR3 is TGTGCCAGCAGTTCGGGGGACGGTAATTCACCCCTCCACTTT. Its translation is CASSSGDGNSPLHF.

V is TRBV7-2 and J is TRBJ2-2; perhaps TRBD2 as D (6 bases). The CDR3 sequence is 15 residues long. Germline loops: CDR1 SGHTA, CDR2 FQGNSA. Trimming left V 5 bases short and J 0 bases short, with 10 bases between. The CDR3 loop is CASSPGVPNTGELFF. In nucleotides, the CDR3 is TGTGCCAGCAGCCCGGGAGTACCGAACACCGGGGAGCTGTTTTTT.

This chain links TRBV19 with TRBJ1-6, with a weak D call TRBD1 (5 bases). Trimming took 7 bases from V and 7 from J, leaving 14 bases between them. The germline gives CDR1 LNHDA, CDR2 SQIVND (reference sequence). The CDR3 is made up of 14 amino acids. The CDR3 loop reads CASTAGRPNSPLHF. In DNA form, the CDR3 reads TGTGCCAGTACCGCGGGACGCCCCAATTCACCCCTCCACTTT.

This clone was seen a handful of times. J is TRBJ2-7 and V is TRBV6-2 or TRBV6-3; TRBD1 aligns across 7 bases. The germline V gene has CDR1 MNHEY and CDR2 SVGEGT. The CDR3 consists of 16 residues. The trim removed 6 bases at V and 3 bases at J, leaving 14 bases unmatched. CDR3 in DNA: TGTGCCAGCAGCCTACTGGATACAGGGGCCCTCTACGAGCAGTACTTC. Its protein is CASSLLDTGALYEQYF.

This clone was detected only a few times. The chain recombines TRBV21-1 with TRBJ1-2; TRBD1 is the table's D call and was not checked against the DNA. TRBV21-1 has pseudogene status. CDR3 size: 14 residues. CDR3 nucleotides: TGTGCCACCTCGATGGGGGCAGGGGATTATGGCTACACCTTC. Translated: CATSMGAGDYGYTF.

The CDR3: CASSATLNSYNEQFF. In DNA form, the CDR3 reads TGTGCCAGCAGCGCGACTCTGAACTCCTACAATGAGCAGTTCTTC. The chain has TRBV6-5 and TRBJ2-1; no clear D gene. V was trimmed by 6 bases and J by 0 bases, leaving 12 bases between them. Germline V lookup: CDR1 MNHEY, CDR2 SVGAGI. The CDR3 runs to 15 residues.

V gene TRBV4-1 combines with J gene TRBJ1-1, with D unclear. This CDR3 is 13 amino acids long. Deletions cut 5 bases from V and 3 bases from J, with 10 bases between. CDR1 is MGHRA, CDR2 YSYEKL, per germline. The CDR3 loop reads CASSGEMDTEAFF. The CDR3 nucleotides read TGCGCCAGCAGCGGGGAGATGGACACTGAAGCTTTCTTT.

The V and J genes are TRBV19 and TRBJ2-1; a possible D gene is TRBD2 (5 bases). Germline V gene sequence: CDR1 LNHDA, CDR2 SQIVND (reference sequence). This CDR3 comprises 17 residues. Trimming cost V 1 base and J 2 bases, with 15 bases left between them. The CDR3 DNA is TGTGCCAGTAGTATAGTGGGAACGGGGTACCCCTACAATGAGCAGTTCTTC. Translation: CASSIVGTGYPYNEQFF.

V and J are TRBV5-6 and TRBJ2-2, with 8 bases that match TRBD1. This CDR3 is 15 amino acids long. J gave up 2 bases and V 4 bases, and 4 bases lay outside the gene matches. Germline loops: CDR1 SGHDT, CDR2 YYEEEE. Here the CDR3 DNA reads TGTGCCAGCAGCCGGACAGGGAGAAACACCGGGGAGCTGTTTTTT. As protein: CASSRTGRNTGELFF.

The chain links TRBV5-4 to TRBJ2-2; the D gene is possibly TRBD2 (6 bases). The CDR3 runs to 16 residues. Germline CDR1 and CDR2: SGHNT and YYREEE (reference sequence). The V gene lost 5 bases and the J gene lost 5 bases, with 19 bases spanning the gap. CDR3 region: CASSNSGLRLTGELFF. CDR3 DNA sequence: TGTGCCAGCAGTAACTCGGGACTTCGACTTACCGGGGAGCTGTTTTTT.

This rearrangement joins TRBV6-1 to TRBJ2-1; TRBD2 agrees at 14 bases. The CDR3 length is 17 residues. Germline lookup yields CDR1 MNHNS and CDR2 SASEGT. J was trimmed by 2 bases and V by 1 base; bases with no gene match: 1. CDR3 nucleotide sequence: TGTGCCAGCAGTGAAGGACTAGCGGGAGGGCCCTACAATGAGCAGTTCTTC. Its translation: CASSEGLAGGPYNEQFF.

Here the CDR3 reads CASSVAPGYGYTF. The CDR3 bases are TGTGCCAGCAGCGTAGCCCCCGGCTATGGCTACACCTTC. The chain has TRBV9 and TRBJ1-2; the D is unclear. V gave up 0 bases and J gave up 4 bases, with 7 bases separating them. CDR1 and CDR2 (germline): SGDLS, YYNGEE. The CDR3 has 13 amino acids.

The chain uses TRBV18 and TRBJ2-7, with a weak D call TRBD1 (6 bases). CDR1 is KGHSH, CDR2 LQKENI, per germline. The V and J ends lost 5 bases and 1 base respectively, with 12 bases between them. CDR3 length: 14 residues. The CDR3: CASSGQFGSYEQYF. Written as DNA, the CDR3 is TGTGCCAGCTCAGGACAGTTTGGATCCTACGAGCAGTACTTC.

The V gene is TRBV5-4, the J gene TRBJ2-7, with 11 bases aligning to TRBD2. The CDR3 loop spans 16 amino acids. The J segment lost 0 bases and the V segment lost 4 bases, leaving 6 bases of the junction unmatched. Germline CDR1 and CDR2: SGHNT and YYREEE (reference sequence). CDR3 protein: CASSHGLAGVSYEQYF. DNA of the CDR3: TGTGCCAGCAGCCACGGACTAGCGGGCGTCTCCTACGAGCAGTACTTC.

In DNA, the CDR3 is TGTGCCACCAGTGGCGGAGATACGCAGTATTTT. It specifies CATSGGDTQYF. This chain joins TRBV24-1 and TRBJ2-3, with no clear D. The CDR3 has 11 amino acids. Trimming stripped 5 bases from V and 5 bases from J, with 4 bases between. Per germline, CDR1 KGHDR and CDR2 SFDVKD.

This clone has only one observation. An end of the junction differs from the germline gene, which may be a read error. V usage is TRBV25-1 and J usage is TRBJ2-1, with 7 bases matching TRBD1. The germline V gene encodes CDR1 MGHDK and CDR2 SYGVNS. The length of the CDR3 is 13 residues. CDR3 in amino acids: CASSEWGDRAPIF. For the CDR3, the DNA is TGTGCCAGCAGTGAATGGGGAGACAGGGCCCCTATCTTC.

The CDR3: CASSLRGLAHEQYF. The CDR3 nucleotides are TGTGCCAGCAGTCTAAGGGGACTAGCCCACGAGCAGTACTTC. This rearrangement joins TRBV27 to TRBJ2-7; 9 positions agree with TRBD2. Germline V gene data show CDR1 as MNHEY and CDR2 as SMNVEV (reference sequence). J gave up 5 bases and V 5 bases, and 7 bases lay outside the gene matches. This CDR3 region has 14 residues.

V and J are TRBV11-2 and TRBJ1-2, with D possibly being TRBD1 (6 bases). The CDR3 extends over 14 amino acids. V lost 0 bases, J lost 7 bases, and 12 bases lay in between. Germline V gene data show CDR1 as SGHAT and CDR2 as FQNNGV. The CDR3 nucleotides read TGTGCCAGCAGCTTAGACAGGGGCCGCTTTGGCTACACCTTC. It is translated as CASSLDRGRFGYTF. Supplemented by reference TRBV11-2 and TRBJ1-2, the full variable domain reads EAGVAQSPRYKIIEKRQSVAFWCNPISGHATLYWYQQILGQGPKLLIQFQNNGVVDDSQLPKDRFSAERLKGVDSTLKIQPAKLEDSAVYLCASSLDRGRFGYTFGSGTRLTVV.

This clone was seen once. The CDR3 region is CASSYARAGYPPSTDTQYF. In nucleotides, the CDR3 is TGTGCCAGCAGTTACGCGAGAGCGGGCTATCCCCCTAGCACAGATACGCAGTATTTT. This chain links TRBV6-2 or TRBV6-3 with TRBJ2-3; TRBD2 is a possible D gene (6 bases). CDR3 length equals 19 residues. V was cut by 2 bases and J by 0 bases, with 21 bases left in between. Germline values: CDR1 MNHEY, CDR2 SVGEGT.

V usage is TRBV5-1 and J usage is TRBJ1-5; 7 positions match TRBD1. The ends lost 5 bases at V and 2 bases at J; junction bases unmatched: 4. Germline-derived CDR1 and CDR2 are SGHRS and YFSETQ. The CDR3 is 14 residues long. CDR3 in amino acids: CASSIGQGNQPQHF. CDR3 DNA: TGCGCCAGCAGTATAGGACAGGGCAATCAGCCCCAGCATTTT.